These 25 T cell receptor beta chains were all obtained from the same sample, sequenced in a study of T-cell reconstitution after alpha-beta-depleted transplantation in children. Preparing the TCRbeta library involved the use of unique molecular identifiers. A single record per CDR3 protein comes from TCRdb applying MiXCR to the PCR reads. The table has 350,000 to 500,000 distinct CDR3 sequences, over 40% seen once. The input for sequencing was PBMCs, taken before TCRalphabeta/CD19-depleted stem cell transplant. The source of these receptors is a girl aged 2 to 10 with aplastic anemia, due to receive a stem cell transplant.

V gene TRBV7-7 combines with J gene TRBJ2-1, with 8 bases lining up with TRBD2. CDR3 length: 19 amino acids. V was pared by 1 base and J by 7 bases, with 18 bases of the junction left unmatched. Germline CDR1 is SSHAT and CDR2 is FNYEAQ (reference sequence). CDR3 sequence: CASSLEPYSWRGAGNEQFF. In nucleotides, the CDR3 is TGTGCCAGCAGCTTAGAGCCCTATTCGTGGCGGGGGGCGGGGAATGAGCAGTTCTTC.

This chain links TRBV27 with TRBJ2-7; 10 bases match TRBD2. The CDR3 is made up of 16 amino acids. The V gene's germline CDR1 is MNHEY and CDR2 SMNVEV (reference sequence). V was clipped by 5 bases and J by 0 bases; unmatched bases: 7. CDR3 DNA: TGTGCCAGCAGTCCCCTAGCGGGAGTCCGCTCCTACGAGCAGTACTTC. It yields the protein CASSPLAGVRSYEQYF.

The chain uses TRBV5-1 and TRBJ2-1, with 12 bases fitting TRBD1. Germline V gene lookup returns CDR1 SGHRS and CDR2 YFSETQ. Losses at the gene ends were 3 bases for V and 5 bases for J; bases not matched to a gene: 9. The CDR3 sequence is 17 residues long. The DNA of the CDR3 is TGCGCCAGCAGCTCAAAACGGGACAGGGGGCTCAACAATGAGCAGTTCTTC. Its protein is CASSSKRDRGLNNEQFF.

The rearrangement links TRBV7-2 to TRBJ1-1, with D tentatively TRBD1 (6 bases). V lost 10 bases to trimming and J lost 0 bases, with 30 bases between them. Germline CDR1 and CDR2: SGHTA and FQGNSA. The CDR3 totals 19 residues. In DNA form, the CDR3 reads TGTGCCATCTGTTTAGCGGAAGGGATTTACAGGGCTATGAACACTGAAGCTTTCTTT. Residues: CAICLAEGIYRAMNTEAFF.

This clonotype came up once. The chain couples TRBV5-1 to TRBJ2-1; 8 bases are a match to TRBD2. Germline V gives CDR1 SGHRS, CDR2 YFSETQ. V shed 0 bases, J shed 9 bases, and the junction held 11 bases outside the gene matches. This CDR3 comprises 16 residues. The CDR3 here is CASSLDGTGGLGEQFF. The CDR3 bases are TGCGCCAGCAGCTTGGACGGGACGGGGGGGCTTGGTGAGCAGTTCTTC.

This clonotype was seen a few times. The DNA of the CDR3 is TGTGCCAGCAGTTTAGGGGGTTCAGATACGCAGTATTTT. This codes for CASSLGGSDTQYF. The chain combines TRBV12-3 or TRBV12-4 with TRBJ2-3; D is unclear. Trimming took off 1 base at V and 4 bases at J, with 6 bases between the two ends. The CDR3 runs 13 residues.

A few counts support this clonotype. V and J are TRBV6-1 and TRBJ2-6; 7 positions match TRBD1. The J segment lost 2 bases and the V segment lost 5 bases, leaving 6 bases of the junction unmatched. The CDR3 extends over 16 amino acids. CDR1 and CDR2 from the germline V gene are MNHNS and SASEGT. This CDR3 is CASSTGEAAGANVLTF. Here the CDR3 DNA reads TGTGCCAGCAGTACAGGGGAAGCCGCTGGGGCCAACGTCCTGACTTTC.

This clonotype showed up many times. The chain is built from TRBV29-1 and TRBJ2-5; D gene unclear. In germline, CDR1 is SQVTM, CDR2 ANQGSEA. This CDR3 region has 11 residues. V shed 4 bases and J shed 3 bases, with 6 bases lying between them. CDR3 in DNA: TGCAGCGTTGCGAAGGAAGAGACCCAGTACTTC. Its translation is CSVAKEETQYF.

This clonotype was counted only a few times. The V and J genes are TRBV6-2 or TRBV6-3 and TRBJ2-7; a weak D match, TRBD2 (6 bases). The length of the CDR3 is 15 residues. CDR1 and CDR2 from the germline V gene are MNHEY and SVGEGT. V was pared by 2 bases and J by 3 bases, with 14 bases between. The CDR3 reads CASSYSSLAFYEQYF. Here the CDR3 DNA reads TGTGCCAGCAGTTACAGTTCACTAGCTTTCTACGAGCAGTACTTC.

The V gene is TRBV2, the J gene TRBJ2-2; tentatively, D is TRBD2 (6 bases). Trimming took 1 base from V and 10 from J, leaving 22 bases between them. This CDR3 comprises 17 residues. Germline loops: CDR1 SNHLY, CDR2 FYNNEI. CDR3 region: CASSEGVRRASSAELFF. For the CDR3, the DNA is TGTGCCAGCAGTGAAGGTGTTAGGAGGGCTAGCTCGGCGGAGCTGTTTTTT.

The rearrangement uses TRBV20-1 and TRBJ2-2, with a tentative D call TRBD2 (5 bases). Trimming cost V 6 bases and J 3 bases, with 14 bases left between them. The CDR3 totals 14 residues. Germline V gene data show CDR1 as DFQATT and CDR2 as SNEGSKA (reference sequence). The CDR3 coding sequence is TGCAGTGCCCCTCTGGGGAGTGACACCGGGGAGCTGTTTTTT. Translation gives CSAPLGSDTGELFF.

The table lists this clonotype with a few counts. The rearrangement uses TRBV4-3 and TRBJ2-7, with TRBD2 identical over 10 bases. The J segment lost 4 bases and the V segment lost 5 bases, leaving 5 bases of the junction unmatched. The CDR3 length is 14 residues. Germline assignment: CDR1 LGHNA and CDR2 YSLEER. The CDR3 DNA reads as TGCGCCAGCAGCGGGCTAGCGGGAGATTACGAGCAGTACTTC. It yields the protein CASSGLAGDYEQYF.

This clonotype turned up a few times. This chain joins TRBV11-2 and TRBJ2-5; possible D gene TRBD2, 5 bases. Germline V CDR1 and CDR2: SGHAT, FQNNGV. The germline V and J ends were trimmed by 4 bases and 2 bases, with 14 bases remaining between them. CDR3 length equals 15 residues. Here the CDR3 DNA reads TGTGCCAGCAGCTCTTTAACTAGGGCTCAAGAGACCCAGTACTTC. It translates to CASSSLTRAQETQYF. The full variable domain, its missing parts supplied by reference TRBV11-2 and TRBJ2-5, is EAGVAQSPRYKIIEKRQSVAFWCNPISGHATLYWYQQILGQGPKLLIQFQNNGVVDDSQLPKDRFSAERLKGVDSTLKIQPAKLEDSAVYLCASSSLTRAQETQYFGPGTRLLVL.

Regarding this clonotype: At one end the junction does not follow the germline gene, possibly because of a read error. In DNA form, the CDR3 reads TGCGCCAGCAGATTGGCAGGGCATCTCGAGCAGTTCTTC. It encodes CASRLAGHLEQFF. V gene TRBV5-1 combines with J gene TRBJ2-1, with D perhaps TRBD1 (5 bases). The CDR3 has 13 residues. Germline lookup yields CDR1 SGHRS and CDR2 YFSETQ.

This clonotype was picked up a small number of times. For the CDR3, the DNA is TGTGCCAGCATCCATCCCCGTCGGGAACAGGGGGCGGCGAACACTGAAGCTTTCTTT. Its protein is CASIHPRREQGAANTEAFF. The chain recombines TRBV28 with TRBJ1-1; 9 bases map to TRBD1. The CDR3 extends over 19 amino acids. The germline V gene has CDR1 MDHEN and CDR2 SYDVKM. V lost 7 bases to trimming and J lost 1 base; unmatched junction nucleotides: 19. Together with reference TRBV28 and TRBJ1-1, the CDR3 gives the full variable domain: DVKVTQSSRYLVKRTGEKVFLECVQDMDHENMFWYRQDPGLGLRLIYFSYDVKMKEKGDIPEGYSVSREKKERFSLILESASTNQTSMYLCASIHPRREQGAANTEAFFGQGTRLTVV.

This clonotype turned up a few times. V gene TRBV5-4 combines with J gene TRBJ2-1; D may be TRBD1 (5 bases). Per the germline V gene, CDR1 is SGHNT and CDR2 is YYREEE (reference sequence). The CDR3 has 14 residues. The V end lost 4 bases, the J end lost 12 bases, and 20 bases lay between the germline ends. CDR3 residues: CASSRPDRGGPQFF. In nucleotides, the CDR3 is TGTGCCAGCAGCCGTCCCGACAGAGGCGGTCCGCAGTTCTTC.

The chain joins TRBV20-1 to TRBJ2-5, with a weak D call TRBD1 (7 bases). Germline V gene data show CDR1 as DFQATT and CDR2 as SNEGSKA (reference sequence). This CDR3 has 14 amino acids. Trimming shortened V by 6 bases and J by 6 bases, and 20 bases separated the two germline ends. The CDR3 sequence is CSARGGGTGKTQYF. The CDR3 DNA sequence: TGCAGTGCCCGAGGAGGGGGCACTGGGAAGACCCAGTACTTC.

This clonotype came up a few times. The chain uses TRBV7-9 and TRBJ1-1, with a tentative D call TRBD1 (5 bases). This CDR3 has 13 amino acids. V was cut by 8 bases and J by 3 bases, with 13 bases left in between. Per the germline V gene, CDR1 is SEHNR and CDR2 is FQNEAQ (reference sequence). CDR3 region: CASLLSGDTEAFF. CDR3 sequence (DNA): TGTGCCAGCTTACTCTCGGGGGACACTGAAGCTTTCTTT.

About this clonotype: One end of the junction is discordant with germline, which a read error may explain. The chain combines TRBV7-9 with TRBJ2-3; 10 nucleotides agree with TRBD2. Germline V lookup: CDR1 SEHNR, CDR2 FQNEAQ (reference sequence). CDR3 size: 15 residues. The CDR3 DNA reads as TGTGCCAGCAGCATAGCGGGAGGCAACACAGATACGCAGTATTTT. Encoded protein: CASSIAGGNTDTQYF.

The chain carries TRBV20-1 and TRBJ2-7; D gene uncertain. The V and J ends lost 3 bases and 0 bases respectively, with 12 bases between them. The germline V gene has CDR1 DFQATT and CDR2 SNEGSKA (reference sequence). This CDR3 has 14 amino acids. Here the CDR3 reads CSARSGPGSYEQYF. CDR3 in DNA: TGCAGTGCTAGGTCTGGCCCCGGCTCCTACGAGCAGTACTTC.

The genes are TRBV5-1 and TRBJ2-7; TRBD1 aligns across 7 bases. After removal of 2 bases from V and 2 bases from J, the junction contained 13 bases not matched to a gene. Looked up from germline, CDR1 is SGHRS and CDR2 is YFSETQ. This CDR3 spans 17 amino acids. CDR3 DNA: TGCGCCAGCAGCTTATATATACAGGGGCGAACCCCCTACGAGCAGTACTTC. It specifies CASSLYIQGRTPYEQYF. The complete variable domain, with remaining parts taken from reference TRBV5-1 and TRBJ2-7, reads KAGVTQTPRYLIKTRGQQVTLSCSPISGHRSVSWYQQTPGQGLQFLFEYFSETQRNKGNFPGRFSGRQFSNSRSEMNVSTLELGDSALYLCASSLYIQGRTPYEQYFGPGTRLTVT.

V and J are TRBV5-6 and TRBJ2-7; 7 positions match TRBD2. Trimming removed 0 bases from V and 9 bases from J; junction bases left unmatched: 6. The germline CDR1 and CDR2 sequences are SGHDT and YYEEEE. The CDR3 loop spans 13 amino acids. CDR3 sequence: CASSLDVGGGQYF. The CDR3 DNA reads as TGTGCCAGCAGCTTGGATGTCGGCGGGGGGCAGTACTTC. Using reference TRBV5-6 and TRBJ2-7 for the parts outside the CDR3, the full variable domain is DAGVTQSPTHLIKTRGQQVTLRCSPKSGHDTVSWYQQALGQGPQFIFQYYEEEERQRGNFPDRFSGHQFPNYSSELNVNALLLGDSALYLCASSLDVGGGQYFGPGTRLTVT.

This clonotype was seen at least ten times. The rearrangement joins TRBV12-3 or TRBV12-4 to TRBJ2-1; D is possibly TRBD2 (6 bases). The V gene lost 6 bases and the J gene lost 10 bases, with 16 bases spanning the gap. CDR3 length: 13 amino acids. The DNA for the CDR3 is TGTGCCAGCAGAATTACGCGGGATAACGAGCAGTTCTTC. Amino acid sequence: CASRITRDNEQFF.

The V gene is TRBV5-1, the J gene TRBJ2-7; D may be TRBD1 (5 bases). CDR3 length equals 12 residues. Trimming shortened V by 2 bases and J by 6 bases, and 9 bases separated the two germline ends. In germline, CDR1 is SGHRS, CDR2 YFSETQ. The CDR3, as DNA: TGCGCCAGCAGCTTACGACAGAGCGAGCAGTACTTC. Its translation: CASSLRQSEQYF.

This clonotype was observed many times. CDR3 region: CASSPLGRDGYTF. In DNA, the CDR3 is TGTGCCAGCAGCCCTCTGGGCAGGGATGGCTACACCTTC. The chain links TRBV27 to TRBJ1-2, with TRBD1 as a possible D gene (5 bases). The germline CDR1 and CDR2 sequences are MNHEY and SMNVEV (reference sequence). The CDR3 has 13 residues. The germline V and J ends were trimmed by 6 bases and 6 bases, with 14 bases remaining between them.